This is a list of T cell receptor beta chains from one sample in a study of shared clonotypes between healthy human individuals. The repertoire was sequenced with immunoSEQ multiplex PCR; TCRdb's copy has only in-frame clones and lacks some. The table has more than 2 million clones, roughly 95% seen once. Sequencing used naive CD4+ T cells sorted from blood. The receptors come from a man in his late teens or twenties in good health. CDR3s include the opening cysteine and the closing phenylalanine or tryptophan. D genes are given only for firm matches. Clone size is stated in some rows and not others, as once, few, many or a class when expanded.

>NA|TRBV2|TRBD2|TRBJ2-1
TGTGCCAGCAGTGAGACTAGCGCCTACAATGAGCAGTTCTTC
CASSETSAYNEQFF
>once|TRBV6-5|NA|TRBJ2-1
TGTGCCAGCGGAGGAGGGCCCTCCTACAATGAGCAGTTCTTC
CASGGGPSYNEQFF
>NA|TRBV5-4|NA|TRBJ2-7
TGTGCCAGCAGCTTAGGAGGGACAGCATTCTACGAGCAGTACTTC
CASSLGGTAFYEQYF
>NA|TRBV15|NA|TRBJ2-7
TGTGCCACCAGCAGAGAACAGGGTTACGAGCAGTACTTC
CATSREQGYEQYF
>NA|TRBV6-5|TRBD1|TRBJ2-7
TGTGCCAGCAGTCCGCCCGGGACAGGATCCTACGAGCAGTACTTC
CASSPPGTGSYEQYF
>NA|TRBV6-5|NA|TRBJ2-7
TGTGCCAGCAGTCTTTCACTCGTAGGGGCCTACGAGCAGTACTTC
CASSLSLVGAYEQYF
>NA|TRBV6-1|NA|TRBJ1-2
TGTGCCTGCAGCTTGGACAGCCTCTATGGCTACACCTTC
CACSLDSLYGYTF
>NA|TRBV4-1|NA|TRBJ2-6
TGCGCCAGCAGCCATCCATCCTCTGGGGCCAACGTCCTGACTTTC
CASSHPSSGANVLTF
>NA|TRBV5-4|NA|TRBJ2-5
TGTGCCAGCAGCTTGCCGGAGGGGGGAGAGACCCAGTACTTC
CASSLPEGGETQYF
>NA|TRBV15|NA|TRBJ1-2
TGTGCCACCAGCAGAGAGCAGGGAGGGATGGGAGGCTACACCTTC
CATSREQGGMGGYTF
>once|TRBV2|TRBD2|TRBJ2-1
TGTGCCAGCAGTGCGGGGGGTGGTAGCGGGGCTCCCTCCTACAATGAGCAGTTCTTC
CASSAGGGSGAPSYNEQFF
>few|TRBV2|TRBD1|TRBJ1-1
TGTGCCAGCAGTGGTGCCAGGGGGTACACTGAAGCTTTCTTT
CASSGARGYTEAFF
>NA|TRBV2|TRBD1|TRBJ1-4
TGTGCCAGCAGTACCAGAGACAGGGGAAAGGGAAAACTGTTTTTT
CASSTRDRGKGKLFF
>NA|TRBV5-6|TRBD1|TRBJ1-3
TGTGCCAGCAGCTTCCTGGACAGGGACCTTGCTTCTGGAAACACCATATATTTT
CASSFLDRDLASGNTIYF
>once|TRBV7-9|NA|TRBJ2-3
TGTGCCAGCAGCTTAGAAGCCCAGACAGATACGCAGTATTTT
CASSLEAQTDTQYF
>once|TRBV12-5|NA|TRBJ2-2
TGTGCTAGTGGCGAGGGGTTCGGGGAGCTGTTTTTT
CASGEGFGELFF
>NA|TRBV6-5|NA|TRBJ1-4
TGTGCCAGCAGTTATTTGGGGCCTAATGAAAAACTGTTTTTT
CASSYLGPNEKLFF
>once|TRBV5-6|TRBD1|TRBJ2-1
TGTGCCAGCAGCTATCTTTGGGACAGGGTATCTTCCTACAATGAGCAGTTCTTC
CASSYLWDRVSSYNEQFF
>NA|TRBV5-6|TRBD1|TRBJ1-2
TGTGCCAGCAGCTTCGGGGACAGAAACTATGGCTACACCTTC
CASSFGDRNYGYTF
>NA|TRBV5-1|NA|TRBJ2-5
TGCGCCAGCTCAAGAATACAGGGTTGGGGAGAGACCCAGTACTTC
CASSRIQGWGETQYF
>NA|TRBV7-2|NA|TRBJ1-2
TGTGCCAGCAGCGAACGGCGGGGGACTATATATGGCTACACCTTC
CASSERRGTIYGYTF
>NA|TRBV9|NA|TRBJ2-2
TGTGCCAGCAGCGTCGGACATTCGAACACCGGGGAGCTGTTTTTT
CASSVGHSNTGELFF
>NA|TRBV9|NA|TRBJ1-6
TGTGCCAGCAGCGCCCGAGGTAGGAATTCACCCCTCCACTTT
CASSARGRNSPLHF
>NA|TRBV7-3|NA|TRBJ2-3
TGTGCCAGCAGCCTATCCTTTCGAACAGAAGATACGCAGTATTTT
CASSLSFRTEDTQYF
>NA|TRBV6-1|TRBD1|TRBJ1-2
TGTGCCACCCCGAGGACAGGGACTAACTATGGCTACACCTTC
CATPRTGTNYGYTF
>NA|TRBV7-2|TRBD2|TRBJ2-3
TGTGCCAGCCGACTAGCGGGAGGGACAGATACGCAGTATTTT
CASRLAGGTDTQYF
>NA|TRBV6-5|NA|TRBJ1-4
TGTGCCAGCAGCTCTGCGGCGGCCGGCGGTGAAAAACTGTTTTTT
CASSSAAAGGEKLFF
>NA|TRBV10-3|TRBD1|TRBJ2-1
TGTGCCATCAGCTTAGACAGGGCGAATGAGCAGTTCTTC
CAISLDRANEQFF
>NA|TRBV25-1|TRBD1|TRBJ1-1
TGTGCCAGCAGTAAAACAGGGGTTCGGACTGAAGCTTTCTTT
CASSKTGVRTEAFF
>NA|TRBV7-7|TRBD2|TRBJ2-2
TGTGCTAGCAGCCCGGGACTAGCAAGGACCGGGGAGCTGTTTTTT
CASSPGLARTGELFF
>NA|TRBV10-1|NA|TRBJ2-7
TGCGCCAGCAGTGAGGGCACCGGGACACCTAACCCTCTCGAGCAGTACTTC
CASSEGTGTPNPLEQYF
>NA|TRBV7-9|NA|TRBJ2-7
TGTGCCAGCACCATTACTTGGCAGGCCCCGTACGAGCAGTACTTC
CASTITWQAPYEQYF
>NA|TRBV5-4|NA|TRBJ1-2
TGTGCCAGCGGCGGAACAGGGAGCCAACAGGCTAACTATGGCTACACCTTC
CASGGTGSQQANYGYTF
>NA|TRBV5-4|TRBD1|TRBJ2-2
TGTGCCAGCAGCTTGGGGGGACAGGGGCCCGGGGAGCTGTTTTTT
CASSLGGQGPGELFF
>NA|TRBV2|NA|TRBJ2-3
TGTGCCAGCAGCGTCGGGTACACAGATACGCAGTATTTT
CASSVGYTDTQYF
>NA|TRBV7-2|NA|TRBJ1-1
TGTGCCAGCAGCAGCCTCAGGGGAGGCACTGAAGCTTTCTTT
CASSSLRGGTEAFF
>NA|TRBV21-1|NA|TRBJ2-5
TGTGCCAGCAGCGTACAGGGGAGATGGGCCAAAGAGACCCAGTACTTC
CASSVQGRWAKETQYF
>NA|TRBV6-6|TRBD2|TRBJ2-3
TGTGCCAGCAGTTACGTGGCGGGAGTTCGCACAGATACGCAGTATTTT
CASSYVAGVRTDTQYF
>NA|TRBV10-3|TRBD2|TRBJ2-7
TGTGCCATCAGTGGACTAGCGGAAAAACTATACGAGCAGTACTTC
CAISGLAEKLYEQYF
>NA|TRBV6-5|TRBD1|TRBJ1-1
TGTGCCAGCAGCAGACAGGGGAGTGGCACTGAAGCTTTCTTT
CASSRQGSGTEAFF
>NA|TRBV29-1|NA|TRBJ1-4
TGCAGCGCTGCACGGGCTGGCGAAAAACTGTTTTTT
CSAARAGEKLFF
>NA|TRBV5-6|NA|TRBJ2-2
TGTGCCAGCAGCTTGCGACAGACCTCGAACACCGGGGAGCTGTTTTTT
CASSLRQTSNTGELFF
>NA|TRBV15|TRBD2|TRBJ2-3
TGTGCCACCAGCAGAGATCTAGGGCTAGCGGATACGGATACGCAGTATTTT
CATSRDLGLADTDTQYF
>NA|TRBV4-1|NA|TRBJ2-1
TGCGCCAGCAGCCAAGACTTGACTACCAATGAGCAGTTCTTC
CASSQDLTTNEQFF
>NA|TRBV28|NA|TRBJ1-4
TGTGCCAGCAGTTTACCCGGACAGATTGGGGCTAATGAAAAACTGTTTTTT
CASSLPGQIGANEKLFF
>NA|TRBV10-1|NA|TRBJ2-3
TGCGCCAGCAGTGTTCACAACCCGGGTACAGATACGCAGTATTTT
CASSVHNPGTDTQYF
>NA|TRBV18|TRBD2|TRBJ2-3
TGTGCCAGCTCACCCCCTACGGGACTAGCGGGGAGATCTAGCACAGATACGCAGTATTTT
CASSPPTGLAGRSSTDTQYF
>NA|TRBV27|NA|TRBJ2-7
TGTGCCAGCAGTTCTATTCCCGACAGGAGCTCCTACGAGCAGTACTTC
CASSSIPDRSSYEQYF
>NA|TRBV5-1|TRBD1|TRBJ2-7
TGCGCCAGCAGCTTCGGACAGGGGGGGAGCTACGAGCAGTACTTC
CASSFGQGGSYEQYF
>NA|TRBV15|TRBD1|TRBJ1-4
TGTGCCACCAGCAGGGAGGACAGGGGGCGAACTAATGAAAAACTGTTTTTT
CATSREDRGRTNEKLFF
>NA|TRBV5-1|TRBD2|TRBJ2-3
TGCGCCAGCAGCTTCCTAGCGGGAAGCACAGATACGCAGTATTTT
CASSFLAGSTDTQYF
>NA|TRBV2|NA|TRBJ1-4
TGTGCCAGCAGTGGAGCTCAGCTTAATGAAAAACTGTTTTTT
CASSGAQLNEKLFF
>NA|TRBV20-1|NA|TRBJ1-2
TGCAGTGCGACGGTCTCCTATGGCTACACCTTC
CSATVSYGYTF
>NA|TRBV6-1|TRBD1|TRBJ2-3
TGTGCCAGCAGTATGGACAGGGAATTCACAGATACGCAGTATTTT
CASSMDREFTDTQYF
>NA|TRBV27|NA|TRBJ2-1
TGTGCCAGCAGTTCGGACAGAATTTACAATGAGCAGTTCTTC
CASSSDRIYNEQFF
>NA|TRBV7-3|NA|TRBJ1-1
TGTGCCAGCAGCTTTGGTACATCGAACACTGAAGCTTTCTTT
CASSFGTSNTEAFF
>NA|TRBV2|NA|TRBJ2-5
TGTGCCAGCTCGCCTAGCTTTTTGGAGACCCAGTACTTC
CASSPSFLETQYF
>NA|TRBV11-1|TRBD1|TRBJ2-1
TGTGCCAGCACCCTAGGACAGGGTAATGGTGAGCAGTTCTTC
CASTLGQGNGEQFF
>NA|TRBV16|TRBD1|TRBJ2-5
TGTGCCAGCACTAGCAGCAGGGGGCAAGAGACCCAGTACTTC
CASTSSRGQETQYF
>NA|TRBV21-1|NA|TRBJ2-7
TGTGCCAGCAAATCCGTTCGCGAATCCTACGAGCAGTACTTC
CASKSVRESYEQYF